This T cell receptor beta chain stems from a study of regulatory T cells in long-lasting Graves disease. This CDR3 has 16 amino acids. V gave up 2 bases and J gave up 1 base; unmatched junction bases: 6. Germline V gene lookup returns CDR1 MNHEY and CDR2 SMNVEV (reference sequence). This clonotype was detected many times. Regarding time point: newly diagnosed GD, antithyroid drugs for less than 3 months. The TCR library was made from RNA that had been extracted from PBMCs in TRIzol. Researchers made TCR beta libraries by using iRepertoire HTBI primers and running Arm-PCR on CDR3 regions. MiXCR, run by TCRdb on the multiplex PCR reads, gives a single entry per CDR3 protein. The table records some 490,000 distinct CDR3 sequences, about 11% of them present only once. Separately, the same data were catalogued under a study of T cells in Graves' hyperthyroidism and ophthalmopathy. That source reports: Based on clinical symptoms, serum thyroxine and TRAb, thyroid ultrasound and orbital computed tomography, diagnoses were reached.

This receptor was taken from a woman aged 30 to 39 with Graves disease. The rearrangement joins TRBV27 to TRBJ2-3, with TRBD2 matching over 7 bases. Specimen: peripheral blood mononuclear cells (PBMCs), collected at new diagnosis, from a patient treated with antithyroid drugs. Written as DNA, the CDR3 is TGTGCCAGCAGTTTACTTGGTGCGGGAGGCACAGATACGCAGTATTTT. It is translated as CASSLLGAGGTDTQYF.